The entry below gives a single T cell receptor (beta chain) sequence along with its context. It may be a read error: a sequence one base away is much more abundant. This entry belongs to a study of kidney transplant recipient with SARS-CoV-2 infection. Germline lookup yields CDR1 MNHEY and CDR2 SVGAGI. The CDR3 runs to 14 residues. Each CDR3 protein is one row after TCRdb ran MiXCR on the reads. This sample has roughly 250,000 distinct CDR3 sequences; more than 25% occur once, and the top ten carry 6% to 8.5%. This specimen was a blood sample, taken at baseline and on day 111 from a kidney transplant recipient. The origin of this receptor is a male patient between 25 and 40 years old who had COVID-19 and was a kidney transplant recipient. Some T cells may be the graft donor's. The V gene is TRBV6-5, the J gene TRBJ2-3; maybe TRBD2 (6 bases). The end of the DNA is better explained by TRBJ2-1, so the J call may be wrong. The CDR3 protein is CASSYGWRGNGQFF. Written as DNA, the CDR3 is TGTGCCAGCAGTTACGGGTGGCGGGGAAATGGGCAGTTCTTC.